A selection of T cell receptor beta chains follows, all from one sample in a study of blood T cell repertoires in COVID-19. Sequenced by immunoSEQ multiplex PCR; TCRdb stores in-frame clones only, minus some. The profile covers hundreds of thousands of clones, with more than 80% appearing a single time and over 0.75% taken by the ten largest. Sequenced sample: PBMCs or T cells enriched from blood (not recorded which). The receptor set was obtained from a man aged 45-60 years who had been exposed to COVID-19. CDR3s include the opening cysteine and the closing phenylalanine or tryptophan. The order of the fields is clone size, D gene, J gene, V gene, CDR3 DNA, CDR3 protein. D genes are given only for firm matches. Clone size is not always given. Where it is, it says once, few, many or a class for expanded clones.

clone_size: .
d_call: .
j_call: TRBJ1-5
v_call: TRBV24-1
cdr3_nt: TGTGCCACCAGTGATCGACAGCCTAATCAGCCCCAGCATTTT
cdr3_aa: CATSDRQPNQPQHF

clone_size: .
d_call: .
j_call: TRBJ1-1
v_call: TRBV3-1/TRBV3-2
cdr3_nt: TGTGCCAGCGGCAGGGTGCTCGACACTGAAGCTTTCTTT
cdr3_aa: CASGRVLDTEAFF

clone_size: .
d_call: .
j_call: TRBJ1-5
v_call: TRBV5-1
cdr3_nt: TGCGCCAGCAGCTTAAGTGGAGGGTCCCCCAATCAGCCCCAGCATTTT
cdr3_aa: CASSLSGGSPNQPQHF

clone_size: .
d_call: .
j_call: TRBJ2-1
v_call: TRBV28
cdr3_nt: TGTGCCAGCCGAGAGCGGGACACATACAATGAGCAGTTCTTC
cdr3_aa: CASRERDTYNEQFF

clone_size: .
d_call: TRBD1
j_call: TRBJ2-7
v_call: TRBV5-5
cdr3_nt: TGTGCCAGCAGGGTGGGACAGGGGGGAACCTACGAGCAGTACTTC
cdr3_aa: CASRVGQGGTYEQYF

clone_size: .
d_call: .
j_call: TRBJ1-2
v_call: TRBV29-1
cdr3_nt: TGCAGCGGGGGAGGACAAAAAGAGGGCTACACCTTC
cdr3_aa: CSGGGQKEGYTF

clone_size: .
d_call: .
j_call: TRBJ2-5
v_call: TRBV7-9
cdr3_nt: TGTGCCAGCAGCTTAGCGTTGGGACTCACTCAAGAGACCCAGTACTTC
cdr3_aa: CASSLALGLTQETQYF

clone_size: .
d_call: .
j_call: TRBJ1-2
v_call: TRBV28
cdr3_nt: TGTGCCAGCAGTTTGTGGACAGTTACTAACTATGGCTACACCTTC
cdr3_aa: CASSLWTVTNYGYTF

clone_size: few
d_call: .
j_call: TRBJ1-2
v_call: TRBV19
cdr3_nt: TGTGCCAGTAGTCAGTACTATGGCTACACCTTC
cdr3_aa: CASSQYYGYTF

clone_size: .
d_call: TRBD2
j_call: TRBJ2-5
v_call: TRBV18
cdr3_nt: TGTGCCAGCTCAAACGAGCGGGAGCACCCGATTCGGGAGACCCAGTACTTC
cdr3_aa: CASSNEREHPIRETQYF

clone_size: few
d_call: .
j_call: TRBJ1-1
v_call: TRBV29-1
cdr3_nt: TGCAGCGTTCCACCGGGGGGTAGTTCTGAAGCTTTCTTT
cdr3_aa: CSVPPGGSSEAFF

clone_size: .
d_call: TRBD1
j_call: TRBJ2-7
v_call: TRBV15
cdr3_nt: TGTGCCACCAGAATGCGGACAGGGGGCAACGAGCAGTACTTC
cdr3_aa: CATRMRTGGNEQYF

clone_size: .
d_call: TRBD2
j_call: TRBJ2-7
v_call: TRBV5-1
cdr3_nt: TGCGCCAGCAGCCCCAGACTAGCGGGGGGGCTAGGTTCTTTCTACGAGCAGTACTTC
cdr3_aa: CASSPRLAGGLGSFYEQYF

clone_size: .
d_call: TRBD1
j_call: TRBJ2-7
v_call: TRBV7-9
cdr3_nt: TGTGCCAGCAGCCACTCGAGTCCGAGAGACAGGGACTCCTACGAGCAGTACTTC
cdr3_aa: CASSHSSPRDRDSYEQYF

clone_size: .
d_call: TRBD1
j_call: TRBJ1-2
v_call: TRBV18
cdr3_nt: TGTGCCAGCTCACTGGGACAGAACTATGGCTACACCTTC
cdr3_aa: CASSLGQNYGYTF

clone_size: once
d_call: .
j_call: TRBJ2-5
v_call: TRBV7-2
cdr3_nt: TGTGCCAGCAGCTTAGGTGGCAGGCAAGAGACCCAGTACTTC
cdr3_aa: CASSLGGRQETQYF

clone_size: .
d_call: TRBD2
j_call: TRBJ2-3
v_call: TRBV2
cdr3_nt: TGTGCCAGCAGTGATTGGGCTAGCGGGGCCTCGGGGGGAACAGATACGCAGTATTTT
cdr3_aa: CASSDWASGASGGTDTQYF

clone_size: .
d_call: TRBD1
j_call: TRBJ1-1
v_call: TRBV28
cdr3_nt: TGTGCCAGCAGTTCGCTGGGACAGGGGCGAACTGAAGCTTTCTTT
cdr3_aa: CASSSLGQGRTEAFF

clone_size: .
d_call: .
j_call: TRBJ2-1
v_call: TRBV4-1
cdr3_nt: TGCGCCAGCAGCCAGGCGCGCGGGGAGTGGGATGAGCAGTTCTTC
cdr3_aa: CASSQARGEWDEQFF

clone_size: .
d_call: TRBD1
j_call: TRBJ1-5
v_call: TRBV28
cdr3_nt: TGTGCCAGCAGGTTACTTCCGGGACAGCTAAATCAGCCCCAGCATTTT
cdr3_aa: CASRLLPGQLNQPQHF

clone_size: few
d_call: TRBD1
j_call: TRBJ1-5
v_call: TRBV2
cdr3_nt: TGTGCCAGCAGTCTAGGACAGGGAGGTCAGCCCCAGCATTTT
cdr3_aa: CASSLGQGGQPQHF

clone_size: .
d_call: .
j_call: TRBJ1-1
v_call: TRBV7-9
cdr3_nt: TGTGCCAGCAGCTTAGGTGAGATGAACACTGAAGCTTTCTTT
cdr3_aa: CASSLGEMNTEAFF

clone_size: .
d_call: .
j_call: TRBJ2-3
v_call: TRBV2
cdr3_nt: TGTGCCAGCAGTACAGTAACAGATACGCAGTATTTT
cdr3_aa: CASSTVTDTQYF

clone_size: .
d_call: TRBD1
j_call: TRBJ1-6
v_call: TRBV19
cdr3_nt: TGTGCCAGTAGCACCGAGGGACAGGGCGGTTCATATTCACCCCTCCACTTT
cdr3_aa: CASSTEGQGGSYSPLHF

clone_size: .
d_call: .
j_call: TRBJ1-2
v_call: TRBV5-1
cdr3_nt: TGCGCCAGCAGCTTGTTAGGGGGGGCGCAGGGCTACACCTTC
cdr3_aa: CASSLLGGAQGYTF

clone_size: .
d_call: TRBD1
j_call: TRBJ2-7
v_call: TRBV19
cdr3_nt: TGTGCCAGTAGACAGGGGAGCGCCAGCTACGAGCAGTACTTC
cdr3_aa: CASRQGSASYEQYF

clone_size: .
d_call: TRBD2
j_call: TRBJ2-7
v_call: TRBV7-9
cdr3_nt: TGTGCCAGCAGCTTAGTCATCGGGGGGTTTAGTTCGGACGAGCAGTACTTC
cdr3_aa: CASSLVIGGFSSDEQYF

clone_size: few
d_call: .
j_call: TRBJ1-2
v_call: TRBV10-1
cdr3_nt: TGCGCCAGCAGTGAGGGGATCGACAGTGGCTATGGCTACACCTTC
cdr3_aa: CASSEGIDSGYGYTF

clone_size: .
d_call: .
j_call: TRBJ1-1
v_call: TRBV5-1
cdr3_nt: TGCGCCAGCAGCTTGGTTATGAACACTGAAGCTTTCTTT
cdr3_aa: CASSLVMNTEAFF

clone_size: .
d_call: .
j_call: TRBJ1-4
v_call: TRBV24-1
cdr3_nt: TGTGCCACCAGTGATCCGACAGGCCGTAATGAAAAACTGTTTTTT
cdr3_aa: CATSDPTGRNEKLFF

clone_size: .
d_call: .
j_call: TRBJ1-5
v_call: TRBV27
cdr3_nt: TGTGCCAGCAGTTTTGATAGAAGGGGCGGTGGGGATCAGCCCCAGCATTTT
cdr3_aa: CASSFDRRGGGDQPQHF

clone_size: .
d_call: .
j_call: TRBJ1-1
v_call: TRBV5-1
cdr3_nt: TGCGCCAGCAGGTCGGAGGAAGGGCGAAGGGCTTTCTTT
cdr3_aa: CASRSEEGRRAFF

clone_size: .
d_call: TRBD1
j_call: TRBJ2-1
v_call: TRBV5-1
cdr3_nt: TGCGCCAGCAGCTTGGGGCTCACAGGGGGCAATGAGCAGTTCTTC
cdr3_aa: CASSLGLTGGNEQFF

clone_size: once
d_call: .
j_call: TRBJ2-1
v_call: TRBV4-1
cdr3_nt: TGCGCCAGCAGCCTAGCACAGACAGCCAATGAGCAGTTCTTC
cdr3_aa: CASSLAQTANEQFF

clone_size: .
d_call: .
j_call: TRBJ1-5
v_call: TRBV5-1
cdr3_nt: TGCGCCAGCAGCTTTGGAGCAGGCAATCAGCCCCAGCATTTT
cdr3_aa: CASSFGAGNQPQHF

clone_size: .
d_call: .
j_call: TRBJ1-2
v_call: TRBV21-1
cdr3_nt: TGTGCCAGCAGCAATGCTCGTCTGCGGGGTTATGGCTACACCTTC
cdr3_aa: CASSNARLRGYGYTF

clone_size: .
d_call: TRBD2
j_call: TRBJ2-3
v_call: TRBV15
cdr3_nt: TGTGCCACCAGCAAAACTAGCGGGAGCAGCACAGATACGCAGTATTTT
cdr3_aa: CATSKTSGSSTDTQYF

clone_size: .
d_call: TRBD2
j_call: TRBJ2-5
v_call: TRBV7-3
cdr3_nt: TGTGCCAGCAGCTTTAGCGGGAGACAGACCCAGTACTTC
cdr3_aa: CASSFSGRQTQYF

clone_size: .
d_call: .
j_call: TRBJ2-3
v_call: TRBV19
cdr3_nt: TGTGCCAGTAGAAACCGCCTAAGCACAGATACGCAGTATTTT
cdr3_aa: CASRNRLSTDTQYF

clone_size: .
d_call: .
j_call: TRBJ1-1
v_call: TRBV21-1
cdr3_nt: TGTGCCAGCAGCAAAATTGAAGTGGCAGGGGTGAACACTGAAGCTTTCTTT
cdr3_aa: CASSKIEVAGVNTEAFF

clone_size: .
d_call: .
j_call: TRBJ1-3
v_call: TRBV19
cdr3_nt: TGTGCCAGTAGTATAGTTCCGACAGGATCGCTCTCTGGAAACACCATATATTTT
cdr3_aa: CASSIVPTGSLSGNTIYF

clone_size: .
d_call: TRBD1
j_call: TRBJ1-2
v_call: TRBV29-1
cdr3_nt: TGCAGCGCCGACCCCGGGACAGCCGACTATGGCTACACCTTC
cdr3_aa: CSADPGTADYGYTF

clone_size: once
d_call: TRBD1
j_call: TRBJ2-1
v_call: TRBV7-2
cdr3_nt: TGTGCCAGCAGCCTCGACAGGGACCCCTACAATGAGCAGTTCTTC
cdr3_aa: CASSLDRDPYNEQFF

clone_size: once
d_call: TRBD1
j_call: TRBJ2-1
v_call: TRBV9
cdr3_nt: TGTGCCAGCAGCCTAACCGGGACAGGCTACAATGAGCAGTTCTTC
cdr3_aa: CASSLTGTGYNEQFF

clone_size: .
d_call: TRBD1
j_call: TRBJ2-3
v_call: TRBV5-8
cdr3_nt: TGTGCCAGCAGCTTTTACAGGGGGTTTCCAGATACGCAGTATTTT
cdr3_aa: CASSFYRGFPDTQYF

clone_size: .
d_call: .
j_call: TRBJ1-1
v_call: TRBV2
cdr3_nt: TGTGCCAGCAGTGTTGACGGGTCGAACACTGAAGCTTTCTTT
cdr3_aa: CASSVDGSNTEAFF